This entry features one T cell receptor beta chain sequence. The target antigen is unknown. These data belong to a study of cytomegalovirus exposure and HLA in healthy donors. General study results and limits: Within the roughly 120 validation repertoires, first-cohort TCR clusters tended to co-occur, according to a later analysis. Generally TCR sequences proved uncommon, though certain public TCRs appeared in numerous donors. The study listed 150 to 200 cytomegalovirus-associated TCR beta chains. Reports credit the classifier with highly specific, highly sensitive diagnosis of cytomegalovirus status.

CDR1 and CDR2 from the germline V gene are SGDLS and YYNGEE. V dropped 4 bases and J dropped 1; count of bases not matched to a gene: 10. The CDR3 loop spans 18 amino acids. Sequencing was performed with immunoSEQ multiplex PCR; in TCRdb, only in-frame clones are kept and a portion is missing. The sample includes some 200,000 clones, about nine tenths of them seen just once. This clonotype originated in a man younger than 45 in good health and CMV-seropositive. The chain has TRBV9 and TRBJ1-6; 8 nucleotides align to TRBD1. Material for sequencing was PBMCs. CDR3 sequence reads: CASSIGTGRASYNSPLHF. The CDR3, as DNA: TGTGCCAGCAGCATAGGGACAGGCCGAGCTTCCTATAATTCACCCCTCCACTTT.